These 19 T cell receptor beta chains share one sample of origin, sequenced in a study of neoadjuvant anti-PD-1 for oral cavity cancer. Clones were read by immunoSEQ multiplex PCR, and TCRdb kept only the in-frame ones, dropping some. The table has about 80,000 clones, approximately 84% seen once. The source was PBMCs, collected before nivolumab (anti-PD-1) treatment. These receptors were taken from a person aged 40 to 85 with oral cavity squamous cell carcinoma.

The J gene is TRBJ2-5, the V gene TRBV19; TRBD1 matches at 9 bases. The CDR3 sequence is 15 residues long. V trimming: 5 bases; J trimming: 5 bases; junction bases outside the gene matches: 9. Germline CDR1 LNHDA, CDR2 SQIVND (reference sequence). The CDR3 sequence: CASSERDRVKETQYF. The CDR3 DNA is TGTGCCAGTAGTGAACGGGACAGGGTCAAGGAGACCCAGTACTTC.

This rearrangement joins TRBV10-3 to TRBJ1-1, with D maybe TRBD1 (5 bases). The ends were cut back, 4 bases at V and 1 base at J, with 13 bases in the middle. This CDR3 has 15 amino acids. The germline V gene has CDR1 ENHRY and CDR2 SYGVKD. The CDR3 DNA follows: TGTGCCATCAGTGGTGGGGGGGTGAGGAACACTGAAGCTTTCTTT. Translation: CAISGGGVRNTEAFF.

The V gene is TRBV29-1, the J gene TRBJ2-7; 7 bases map to TRBD1. CDR3 length: 12 amino acids. V trimming: 4 bases; J trimming: 2 bases; junction bases outside the gene matches: 2. Germline CDR1 and CDR2: SQVTM and ANQGSEA. CDR3 region: CSVVGQTYEQYF. In nucleotides, the CDR3 is TGCAGCGTTGTGGGACAGACCTACGAGCAGTACTTC.

This clone was counted only a few times. The V call is TRBV19, the J call TRBJ2-2; no clear D gene. Trimming took off 1 base at V and 7 bases at J, with 7 bases between the two ends. The CDR3 consists of 13 residues. Per the germline V gene, CDR1 is LNHDA and CDR2 is SQIVND (reference sequence). CDR3: CASSIGGYGELFF. CDR3 DNA: TGTGCCAGTAGTATAGGGGGTTACGGGGAGCTGTTTTTT.

The CDR3 reads CASSPELAGHTDTQYF. The CDR3 region has the DNA TGTGCCAGCAGTCCGGAACTAGCGGGCCACACAGATACGCAGTATTTT. The chain joins TRBV28 to TRBJ2-3, with 9 bases that match TRBD2. Germline V gene data show CDR1 as MDHEN and CDR2 as SYDVKM. CDR3 length: 16 residues. V lost 5 bases and J lost 2; bases outside the gene matches: 8.

The rearrangement uses TRBV7-2 and TRBJ2-1; 8 bases are shared with TRBD2. The CDR3 consists of 17 residues. The V segment lost 4 bases and the J segment 7 bases; nucleotides outside the gene matches: 15. Germline V CDR1 and CDR2: SGHTA, FQGNSA. CDR3 amino acids: CASSSYTTGTSGNEQFF. For the CDR3, the DNA is TGTGCCAGCAGCTCCTATACCACCGGGACTAGTGGAAATGAGCAGTTCTTC.

The rearrangement links TRBV6-5 to TRBJ1-1; possible D gene TRBD1, 6 bases. There are 12 residues in the CDR3. The germline gives CDR1 MNHEY, CDR2 SVGAGI. Between the trimmed V and J ends, which lost 4 bases and 11 bases, there was a span of 14 bases. CDR3 bases: TGTGCCAGCAGTTCAGGGGAGCTAAGGGCTTTCTTT. It translates to CASSSGELRAFF.

There are a few counts of this clone. The chain combines TRBV4-1 with TRBJ2-7; D not resolved. The CDR3 is made up of 18 amino acids. CDR1 MGHRA and CDR2 YSYEKL come from the germline V gene. V was pared by 1 base and J by 2 bases, with 21 bases between. This chain's CDR3 is CASSQGDFIGQSPYEQYF. CDR3 bases: TGCGCCAGCAGCCAAGGAGACTTCATTGGGCAGTCCCCCTACGAGCAGTACTTC.

This clone has more than one count but fewer than ten. Other DNA sequences in the same sample also yield this CDR3. The gene calls are TRBV7-3 and TRBJ2-1; D may be TRBD2 (5 bases). The CDR3 consists of 15 residues. CDR1 SGHTA and CDR2 FQGTGA come from the germline V gene. The ends were cut back, 0 bases at V and 2 bases at J, with 8 bases in the middle. The CDR3 is CASSLTGGTYNEQFF. For the CDR3, the DNA is TGTGCCAGCAGCTTAACAGGAGGTACCTACAATGAGCAGTTCTTC.

The chain uses TRBV10-3 and TRBJ1-1; D perhaps matches TRBD1 (5 bases). The germline V gene encodes CDR1 ENHRY and CDR2 SYGVKD. Trimming removed 6 bases at V and 5 bases at J, with 13 bases between. CDR3 length equals 13 residues. In nucleotides, the CDR3 is TGTGCCATCAGGGGGCAGCCGAGGACTGAAGCTTTCTTT. Translating gives CAIRGQPRTEAFF.

J is TRBJ1-5 and V is TRBV6-6; a possible D gene is TRBD1 (5 bases). The CDR3 contains 14 residues. From germline, CDR1 is MNHNY and CDR2 SVGAGI (reference sequence). V lost 8 bases to trimming and J lost 4 bases, with 15 bases between them. Written as DNA, the CDR3 is TGTGCCAGCGGCTCACCAGGGCGGAATCAGCCCCAGCATTTT. It specifies CASGSPGRNQPQHF.

The V call is TRBV7-6, the J call TRBJ2-7, with 10 bases fitting TRBD1. The length of the CDR3 is 15 residues. Germline trimming cut 4 bases from V and 3 bases from J; bases unmatched to any gene: 6. Germline V gene sequence: CDR1 SGHVS, CDR2 FNYEAQ. The CDR3 DNA follows: TGTGCCAGCAGCTGGGGGACAGGGGATATCTACGAGCAGTACTTC. Translating it yields CASSWGTGDIYEQYF.

The rearrangement joins TRBV27 to TRBJ2-7, with 10 bases matching TRBD1. CDR3 length equals 14 residues. V shed 3 bases and J 2 bases; nucleotides not matched to a gene: 1. Germline CDR1 reads MNHEY; CDR2 reads SMNVEV (reference sequence). CDR3 region: CASSLGQGTYEQYF. CDR3 DNA: TGTGCCAGCAGTTTGGGACAGGGGACCTACGAGCAGTACTTC.

The rearrangement uses TRBV9 and TRBJ2-7; TRBD2 matches 9 bases. The trim removed 2 bases at V and 4 bases at J, leaving 4 bases unmatched. Germline V gene sequence: CDR1 SGDLS, CDR2 YYNGEE. CDR3 length equals 14 residues. CDR3 sequence (DNA): TGTGCCAGCAGCGTCTCCGCGGGAGGGTACGAGCAGTACTTC. Protein product: CASSVSAGGYEQYF.

The chain joins TRBV2 to TRBJ2-3; D remains unclear. Germline V lookup: CDR1 SNHLY, CDR2 FYNNEI. Trimming removed 10 bases from V and 5 bases from J, with 7 bases in between. CDR3 size: 10 residues. The CDR3 DNA is TGTGCCACCTGGAAAGATACGCAGTATTTT. It specifies CATWKDTQYF.

This chain connects TRBV7-3 to TRBJ2-1, with 15 bases fitting TRBD2. V shed 4 bases, J shed 6 bases, and the junction held 4 bases outside the gene matches. This CDR3 has 16 residues. From germline, CDR1 is SGHTA and CDR2 FQGTGA. The CDR3 sequence is CASSSGLAGGSNEQFF. DNA for the CDR3: TGTGCCAGCAGCTCGGGACTAGCGGGAGGAAGCAATGAGCAGTTCTTC. Complete variable domain (other parts from reference TRBV7-3 and TRBJ2-1): GAGVSQTPSNKVTEKGKYVELRCDPISGHTALYWYRQSLGQGPEFLIYFQGTGAADDSGLPNDRFFAVRPEGSVSTLKIQRTERGDSAVYLCASSSGLAGGSNEQFFGPGTRLTVL.

In nucleotides, the CDR3 is TGTGCCAGCTCACCCGGACTAGCGGGAGTTTCCTACAATGAGCAGTTCTTC. Translating it yields CASSPGLAGVSYNEQFF. V gene TRBV18 combines with J gene TRBJ2-1, with 13 bases that match TRBD2. With 3 bases clipped from V and 1 base from J, the junction kept 3 bases outside the gene matches. The germline CDR1 and CDR2 sequences are KGHSH and LQKENI. The CDR3 is made up of 17 amino acids.

The sample holds a few counts of this clone. The chain is built from TRBV2 and TRBJ2-2; D may match TRBD1 or TRBD2 (5 bases each). V was trimmed by 8 bases and J by 4 bases, leaving 14 bases between them. CDR1 is SNHLY, CDR2 FYNNEI, per germline. The CDR3 has 14 amino acids. The CDR3 coding sequence is TGTGCCAGCGGGACGGTCAGGGTCACCGGGGAGCTGTTTTTT. It is translated as CASGTVRVTGELFF. The entire variable domain, with the rest obtained from reference TRBV2 and TRBJ2-2, is as follows: EPEVTQTPSHQVTQMGQEVILRCVPISNHLYFYWYRQILGQKVEFLVSFYNNEISEKSEIFDDQFSVERPDGSNFTLKIRSTKLEDSAMYFCASGTVRVTGELFFGEGSRLTVL.

The gene calls are TRBV6-6 and TRBJ1-1, with 7 nucleotides matching TRBD1. The germline CDR1 and CDR2 sequences are MNHNY and SVGAGI (reference sequence). Germline trimming cut 6 bases from V and 4 bases from J; bases unmatched to any gene: 2. The CDR3 has 12 residues. CDR3 residues: CASSPGGTEAFF. CDR3 nucleotides: TGTGCCAGCAGCCCAGGGGGCACTGAAGCTTTCTTT.